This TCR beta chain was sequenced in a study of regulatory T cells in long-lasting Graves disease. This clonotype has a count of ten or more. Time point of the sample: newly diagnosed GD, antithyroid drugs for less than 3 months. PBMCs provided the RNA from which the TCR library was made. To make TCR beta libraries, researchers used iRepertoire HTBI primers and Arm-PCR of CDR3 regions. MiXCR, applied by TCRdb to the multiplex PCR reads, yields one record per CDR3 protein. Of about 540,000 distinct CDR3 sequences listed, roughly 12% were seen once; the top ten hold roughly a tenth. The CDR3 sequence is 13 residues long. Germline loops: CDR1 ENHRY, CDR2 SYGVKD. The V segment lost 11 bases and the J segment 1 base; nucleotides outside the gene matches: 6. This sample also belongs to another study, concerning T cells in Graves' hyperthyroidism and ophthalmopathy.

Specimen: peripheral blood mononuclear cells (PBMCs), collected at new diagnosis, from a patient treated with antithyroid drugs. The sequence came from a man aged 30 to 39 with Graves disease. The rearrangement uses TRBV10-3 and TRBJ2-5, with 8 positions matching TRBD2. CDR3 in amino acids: CAFSSGPQETQYF. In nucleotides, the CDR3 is TGTGCCTTCTCTAGCGGGCCCCAAGAGACCCAGTACTTC.